Only a few counts were recorded for the clone carrying this T cell receptor (beta chain). The antigen is not known. The read ends 3 residues shy of where the CDR3 ends; the end is completed using the germline J gene. For at least one year, all CVID subjects received replacement immunoglobulin. This sample is drawn from a study of T cell clonality in common variable immunodeficiency. Overall study results and limits: Reportedly, TCR beta sequences from common variable immunodeficiency showed fewer deletions and N-nucleotide insertions. Shared TCRbeta clones were fewer between CVID subjects than controls.

Equal genomic DNA amounts from CVID and control samples were sequenced. Assay used: immunoSEQ multiplex PCR; TCRdb lists only in-frame clones, some missing. Altogether about 30,000 clones were found in the sample, and no singletons occur. This CDR3 contains 12 residues. Germline CDR1 SNHLY, CDR2 FYNNEI. This sequence was found in a human donor with common variable immunodeficiency. The specimen was peripheral blood mononuclear cells. This chain joins TRBV2 and TRBJ2-3; 12 bases map to TRBD2. CDR3 bases read: TGTGCCAGCAGCACTAGCGGGGGGACG. Translation: CASSTSGGT. The whole CDR3 protein is CASSTSGGTQYF.